What follows describes a single T cell receptor (beta chain). Its antigen is unidentified. This sample is drawn from a study of T cell responses to AZD1222 COVID-19 vaccine. Points from the study as a whole: Reportedly, close to half of spike-specific TCRs are directed against unmutated variant regions.

Only in-frame clones appear in the TCRdb table, and some are missing; sequencing was by immunoSEQ multiplex PCR. The sample carries some 89,000 clones, 88% recorded once. The V and J ends lost 5 bases and 0 bases, in that order; junction bases with no gene match: 10. The CDR3 contains 18 residues. Germline values: CDR1 MDHEN, CDR2 SYDVKM. The starting material was peripheral blood, obtained on day 0 of MenACWY control vaccination. V and J are TRBV28 and TRBJ2-6; the match to TRBD1 covers 7 bases. The receptor was isolated from an adult in good health. CDR3 protein: CASSPPGQRLSGANVLTF. The CDR3 DNA is TGTGCCAGCAGTCCCCCGGGACAGAGGCTCTCTGGGGCCAACGTCCTGACTTTC. The variable domain in full, with the rest retrieved from reference TRBV28 and TRBJ2-6, is DVKVTQSSRYLVKRTGEKVFLECVQDMDHENMFWYRQDPGLGLRLIYFSYDVKMKEKGDIPEGYSVSREKKERFSLILESASTNQTSMYLCASSPPGQRLSGANVLTFGAGSRLTVL.